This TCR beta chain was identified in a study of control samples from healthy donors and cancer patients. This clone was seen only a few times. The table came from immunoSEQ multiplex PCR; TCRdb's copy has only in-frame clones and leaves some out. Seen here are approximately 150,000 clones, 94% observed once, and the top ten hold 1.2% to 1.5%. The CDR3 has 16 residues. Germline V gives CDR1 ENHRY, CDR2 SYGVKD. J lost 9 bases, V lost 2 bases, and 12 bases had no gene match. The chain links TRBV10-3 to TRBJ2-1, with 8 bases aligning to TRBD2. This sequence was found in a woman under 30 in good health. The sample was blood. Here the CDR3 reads CAISEGGTSLSGEQFF. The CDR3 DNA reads TGTGCCATCAGTGAGGGCGGGACTAGTCTTTCGGGTGAGCAGTTCTTC.